One and the same sample provided the 5 T cell receptor beta chains below, sequenced in a study of blood T cell repertoires in COVID-19. The repertoire was sequenced with immunoSEQ multiplex PCR; TCRdb's copy has only in-frame clones and lacks some. This table has around 150,000 clones, roughly 90% appearing once. The sequencing input was peripheral blood. Receptors were obtained from a human donor with COVID-19, enrolled during active disease. The donor label of this sample is uncertain.

The chain couples TRBV30 to TRBJ1-6; 8 bases align to TRBD1. This CDR3 has 18 amino acids. Per germline, CDR1 GTSNPN and CDR2 SVGIG (reference sequence). Unmatched junction bases numbered 16, after V lost 0 bases and J lost 9 bases. For the CDR3, the DNA is TGTGCCTGGAGTGTCCGGGACAGGCCACGAATATATGGTTCACCCCTCCACTTT. This translates into CAWSVRDRPRIYGSPLHF.

This clone was recorded at least ten times. This chain uses TRBV7-3 with TRBJ1-1, with 7 bases that match TRBD1. The CDR3 contains 15 residues. After removal of 2 bases from V and 4 bases from J, the junction contained 7 bases not matched to a gene. Looked up from germline, CDR1 is SGHTA and CDR2 is FQGTGA. The CDR3 DNA sequence: TGTGCCAGCAGCTTAGTGGCAGGGGGAGTCACTGAAGCTTTCTTT. Translated: CASSLVAGGVTEAFF.

This clone occurred a few times. V and J are TRBV7-2 and TRBJ1-5; D unresolved. This CDR3 contains 13 residues. Germline CDR1 and CDR2: SGHTA and FQGNSA. Between the trimmed V and J ends, which lost 1 base and 8 bases, there was a span of 9 bases. CDR3 sequence (DNA): TGTGCCAGCAGCTTAGGGTCGCGGGAGCCCCAGCATTTT. Amino acids: CASSLGSREPQHF. The variable domain in full, completed from reference TRBV7-2 and TRBJ1-5, reads GAGVSQSPSNKVTEKGKDVELRCDPISGHTALYWYRQSLGQGLEFLIYFQGNSAPDKSGLPSDRFSAERTGGSVSTLTIQRTQQEDSAVYLCASSLGSREPQHFGDGTRLSIL.

The V call is TRBV3-1 (or the pseudogene TRBV3-2), the J call TRBJ2-1; 9 positions match TRBD2. Germline trimming cut 1 base from V and 5 bases from J; bases unmatched to any gene: 12. This CDR3 spans 18 amino acids. Per germline, CDR1 LGHDT and CDR2 YNNKEL (reference sequence). In DNA, the CDR3 is TGTGCCAGCAGCCAAGCCTACTGGAAAGCGGGGGGCGACAATGAGCAGTTCTTC. Translated, it gives CASSQAYWKAGGDNEQFF.

This rearrangement joins TRBV4-1 to TRBJ2-7; 9 bases line up with TRBD2. The CDR3 is made up of 16 amino acids. Germline V gene data show CDR1 as MGHRA and CDR2 as YSYEKL. Trimming removed 5 bases from V and 2 bases from J; junction bases left unmatched: 10. CDR3 in amino acids: CASSSYRVAGAYEQYF. CDR3 coding DNA: TGCGCCAGCAGCTCATATCGGGTAGCGGGGGCCTACGAGCAGTACTTC.